What follows are 20 T cell receptor beta chains derived from one specimen sequenced in a study of cytomegalovirus exposure and HLA in healthy donors. This table comes from immunoSEQ multiplex PCR, and its TCRdb copy is limited to in-frame clones, with some not included. This sample has 60,000 to 75,000 clones, with 95% found just once. The sequenced sample consisted of PBMCs. These receptors were obtained from a woman aged 18-35 years in good health and CMV-seropositive.

The chain employs TRBV7-3 and TRBJ2-1, with D maybe TRBD1 (5 bases). V lost 5 bases and J lost 4, with 18 bases in between. Germline-derived CDR1 and CDR2 are SGHTA and FQGTGA. There are 16 residues in the CDR3. CDR3 coding DNA: TGTGCCAGCAGCCCCGTGGGGCAGGCAAGTTACAATGAGCAGTTCTTC. Its protein product is CASSPVGQASYNEQFF.

This chain uses TRBV4-1 with TRBJ2-7; 9 nucleotides match TRBD1. CDR1 MGHRA and CDR2 YSYEKL come from the germline V gene. Unmatched junction bases numbered 5, after V lost 5 bases and J lost 3 bases. The CDR3 covers 14 residues. For the CDR3, the DNA is TGCGCCAGCAGCAACAGGGGGCTTGACTACGAGCAGTACTTC. Its protein product is CASSNRGLDYEQYF.

CDR3 bases: TGTGCCAGCAGCAGGACAGGGGCGAGGGAGGGCTACACCTTC. Translated: CASSRTGAREGYTF. This chain connects TRBV28 to TRBJ1-2, with 9 bases aligning to TRBD1. This CDR3 is 14 amino acids long. The germline V gene has CDR1 MDHEN and CDR2 SYDVKM. V lost 6 bases, J lost 8 bases, and 10 bases stayed unmatched.

This clone occurred once. This chain joins TRBV5-4 and TRBJ2-1; 10 bases map to TRBD1. V gave up 2 bases and J gave up 8 bases; unmatched junction bases: 4. The germline CDR1 and CDR2 sequences are SGHNT and YYREEE (reference sequence). The CDR3 totals 14 residues. The CDR3 sequence: CASSLRDRGDEQFF. The CDR3 nucleotides are TGTGCCAGCAGCTTAAGGGACAGGGGAGATGAGCAGTTCTTC. Variable domain in full (rest from reference TRBV5-4 and TRBJ2-1): ETGVTQSPTHLIKTRGQQVTLRCSSQSGHNTVSWYQQALGQGPQFIFQYYREEENGRGNFPPRFSGLQFPNYSSELNVNALELDDSALYLCASSLRDRGDEQFFGPGTRLTVL.

The V gene is TRBV2, the J gene TRBJ1-5; D not certain. V was clipped by 3 bases and J by 5 bases, with 23 bases between them. The CDR3 covers 18 residues. Germline CDR1 and CDR2: SNHLY and FYNNEI. CDR3 nucleotides: TGTGCCAGCAGTGACTTACCCTGGAGCACCCCCTCGGATCAGCCCCAGCATTTT. It translates to CASSDLPWSTPSDQPQHF.

V gene TRBV5-1 combines with J gene TRBJ1-1; 8 nucleotides line up with TRBD1. The V gene's germline CDR1 is SGHRS and CDR2 YFSETQ. The V segment lost 2 bases and the J segment 1 base; nucleotides outside the gene matches: 19. The CDR3 contains 20 residues. CDR3 amino acids: CASSLHPTGVVGLPNTEAFF. The CDR3 DNA reads as TGCGCCAGCAGCTTACATCCGACAGGGGTCGTCGGTCTTCCGAACACTGAAGCTTTCTTT.

The rearrangement joins TRBV7-6 to TRBJ2-3; TRBD1 aligns across 8 bases. The V segment lost 2 bases and the J segment 2 bases; nucleotides outside the gene matches: 3. There are 15 residues in the CDR3. Germline V gene data show CDR1 as SGHVS and CDR2 as FNYEAQ. CDR3 coding DNA: TGTGCCAGCAGCTTACAGGGGGCGATCACAGATACGCAGTATTTT. Protein sequence: CASSLQGAITDTQYF.

This clone was counted a single time. The rearrangement uses TRBV19 and TRBJ1-5, with D possibly matching TRBD1 (5 bases). CDR1 and CDR2 (germline): LNHDA, SQIVND (reference sequence). Trimming pared 3 bases from V and 0 bases from J, leaving 12 bases between. The CDR3 extends over 16 amino acids. The DNA of the CDR3 is TGTGCCAGTAGTATTGACCTAGGGGTTAGCAATCAGCCCCAGCATTTT. This gives the protein CASSIDLGVSNQPQHF. Full variable domain (missing parts from reference TRBV19 and TRBJ1-5): DGGITQSPKYLFRKEGQNVTLSCEQNLNHDAMYWYRQDPGQGLRLIYYSQIVNDFQKGDIAEGYSVSREKKESFPLTVTSAQKNPTAFYLCASSIDLGVSNQPQHFGDGTRLSIL.

This chain joins TRBV25-1 and TRBJ2-7; 8 nucleotides agree with TRBD1. The CDR3 has 16 residues. Looked up from germline, CDR1 is MGHDK and CDR2 is SYGVNS. J was trimmed by 8 bases and V by 0 bases; bases with no gene match: 12. CDR3 nucleotide sequence: TGTGCCAGCAGTGAATACGGTCAGGGGGCAGGTAACAAGCAGTACTTC. Translating it yields CASSEYGQGAGNKQYF.

This clone has only one observation. This chain links TRBV5-1 with TRBJ2-5; a weak D match, TRBD2 (5 bases). CDR1 SGHRS and CDR2 YFSETQ come from the germline V gene. The V end was cut by 5 bases, the J end by 5 bases, with 13 bases between. This CDR3 has 13 residues. CDR3 coding DNA: TGCGCCAGCAGGGACTCCGGGCAGGAGACCCAGTACTTC. Translated, it gives CASRDSGQETQYF.

The chain uses TRBV19 and TRBJ2-7; 9 bases map to TRBD1. The J segment lost 4 bases and the V segment lost 9 bases, leaving 13 bases of the junction unmatched. Germline V gene data show CDR1 as LNHDA and CDR2 as SQIVND (reference sequence). The CDR3 contains 15 residues. The CDR3 sequence is CASMGGQGGQYEQYF. The CDR3 DNA is TGTGCCAGCATGGGGGGACAGGGCGGTCAGTACGAGCAGTACTTC.

The chain joins TRBV29-1 to TRBJ2-7; D is ambiguous. This CDR3 has 12 amino acids. V gave up 6 bases and J gave up 3 bases, with 12 bases separating them. The V gene's germline CDR1 is SQVTM and CDR2 ANQGSEA. The CDR3 DNA reads TGCAGCGTGGTCGTACAGAACTACGAGCAGTACTTC. It encodes CSVVVQNYEQYF.

This sequence joins TRBV5-4 and TRBJ1-2; possibly TRBD1 for D (6 bases). Trimming pared 3 bases from V and 7 bases from J, leaving 19 bases between. The CDR3 contains 15 residues. Germline V gene lookup returns CDR1 SGHNT and CDR2 YYREEE (reference sequence). CDR3: CASSSQGFGTRGYTF. CDR3 DNA sequence: TGTGCCAGCAGCTCACAGGGTTTCGGCACCCGTGGCTACACCTTC.

This clone was seen more than once but under ten times. The V gene is TRBV5-6, the J gene TRBJ2-7; D gene uncertain. V was pared by 0 bases and J by 3 bases, with 7 bases between. This CDR3 has 13 amino acids. CDR1 is SGHDT and CDR2 is YYEEEE in the germline V gene. The CDR3 nucleotides read TGTGCCAGCAGCTTGGGCCGAGTCTACGAGCAGTACTTC. As protein: CASSLGRVYEQYF. The full variable domain, rest sourced from reference TRBV5-6 and TRBJ2-7, is DAGVTQSPTHLIKTRGQQVTLRCSPKSGHDTVSWYQQALGQGPQFIFQYYEEEERQRGNFPDRFSGHQFPNYSSELNVNALLLGDSALYLCASSLGRVYEQYFGPGTRLTVT.

The rearrangement links TRBV2 to TRBJ1-1; TRBD1 might be the D (5 bases). This CDR3 is 13 amino acids long. Germline V gives CDR1 SNHLY, CDR2 FYNNEI. The V and J ends lost 7 bases and 4 bases respectively, with 13 bases between them. In DNA form, the CDR3 reads TGTGCCAGCAATTTCCAGGGTGGCACTGAAGCTTTCTTT. Residues: CASNFQGGTEAFF.

J is TRBJ2-7 and V is TRBV30; 7 bases fit TRBD1. CDR3 length equals 15 residues. Germline trimming cut 0 bases from V and 5 bases from J; bases unmatched to any gene: 10. Germline V gene data show CDR1 as GTSNPN and CDR2 as SVGIG (reference sequence). Here the CDR3 DNA reads TGTGCCTGGAGTGTAGGGGCAGGGGGTTTCCACGAGCAGTACTTC. This translates into CAWSVGAGGFHEQYF.

V usage is TRBV4-2 and J usage is TRBJ2-1; a possible D gene is TRBD2 (6 bases). The germline V gene has CDR1 LGHNA and CDR2 YNFKEQ. The length of the CDR3 is 15 residues. V was pared by 0 bases and J by 8 bases, with 14 bases between. The CDR3 DNA follows: TGTGCCAGCAGCCAAGAGGCGGGGCGGTCCGATGAGCAGTTCTTC. Protein: CASSQEAGRSDEQFF.

The rearrangement joins TRBV5-1 to TRBJ2-1; TRBD2 might be the D (5 bases). The CDR3 consists of 15 residues. With 5 bases removed from V and 0 bases from J, the gap between germline ends came to 12 bases. Germline V gene data show CDR1 as SGHRS and CDR2 as YFSETQ. Here the CDR3 DNA reads TGCGCCAGCAGAGGGTCGGGAAACTCCTACAATGAGCAGTTCTTC. This translates into CASRGSGNSYNEQFF.

The chain recombines TRBV6-5 with TRBJ2-7; 8 positions agree with TRBD1. Germline CDR1 is MNHEY and CDR2 is SVGAGI. The CDR3 is 14 amino acids. With 6 bases clipped from V and 4 bases from J, the junction kept 8 bases outside the gene matches. CDR3 in DNA: TGTGCCAGCAGGCCTTTGGACAGGGAGTACGAGCAGTACTTC. The encoded protein is CASRPLDREYEQYF.

This clone was recorded once. This chain links TRBV5-6 with TRBJ1-1; TRBD1 might be the D (5 bases). The ends were cut back, 5 bases at V and 0 bases at J, with 11 bases in the middle. Germline loops: CDR1 SGHDT, CDR2 YYEEEE. This CDR3 is built from 14 residues. Written as DNA, the CDR3 is TGTGCCAGCAGACCCGACAGTTTGAACACTGAAGCTTTCTTT. As protein: CASRPDSLNTEAFF.